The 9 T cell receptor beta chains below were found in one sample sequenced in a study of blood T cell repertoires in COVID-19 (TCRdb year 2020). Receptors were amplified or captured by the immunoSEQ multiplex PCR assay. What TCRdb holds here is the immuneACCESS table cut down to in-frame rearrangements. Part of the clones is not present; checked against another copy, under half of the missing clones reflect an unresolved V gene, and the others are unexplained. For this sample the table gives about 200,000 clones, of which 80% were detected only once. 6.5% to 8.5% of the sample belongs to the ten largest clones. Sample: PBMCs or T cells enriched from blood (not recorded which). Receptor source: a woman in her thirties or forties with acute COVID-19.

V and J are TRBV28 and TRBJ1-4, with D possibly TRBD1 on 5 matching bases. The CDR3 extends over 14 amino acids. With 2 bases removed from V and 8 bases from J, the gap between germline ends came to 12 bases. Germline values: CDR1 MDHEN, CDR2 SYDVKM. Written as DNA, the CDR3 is TGTGCCAGCAGTTTAACAGGAGGGGAAGAAAAACTGTTTTTT. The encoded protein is CASSLTGGEEKLFF.

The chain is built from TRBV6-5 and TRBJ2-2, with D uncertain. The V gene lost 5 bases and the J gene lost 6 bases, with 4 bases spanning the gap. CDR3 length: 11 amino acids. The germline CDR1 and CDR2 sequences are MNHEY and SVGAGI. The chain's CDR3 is CASSRSGELFF. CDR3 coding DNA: TGTGCCAGCAGTCGGTCCGGGGAGCTGTTTTTT.

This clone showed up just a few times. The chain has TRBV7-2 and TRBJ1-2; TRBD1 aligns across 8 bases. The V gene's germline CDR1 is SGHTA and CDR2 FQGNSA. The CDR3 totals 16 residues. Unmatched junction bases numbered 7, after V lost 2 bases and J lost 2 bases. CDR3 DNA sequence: TGTGCCAGCAGCTTATTGTCAGGGGGCCTCAACTATGGCTACACCTTC. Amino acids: CASSLLSGGLNYGYTF. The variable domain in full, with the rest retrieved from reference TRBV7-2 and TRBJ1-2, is GAGVSQSPSNKVTEKGKDVELRCDPISGHTALYWYRQSLGQGLEFLIYFQGNSAPDKSGLPSDRFSAERTGGSVSTLTIQRTQQEDSAVYLCASSLLSGGLNYGYTFGSGTRLTVV.

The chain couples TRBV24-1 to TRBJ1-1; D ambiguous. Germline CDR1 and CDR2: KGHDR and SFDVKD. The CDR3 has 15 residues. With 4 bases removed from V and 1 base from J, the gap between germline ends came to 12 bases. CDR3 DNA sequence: TGTGCCACCAGTGACCCCGCGGGTCCGAACACTGAAGCTTTCTTT. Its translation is CATSDPAGPNTEAFF.

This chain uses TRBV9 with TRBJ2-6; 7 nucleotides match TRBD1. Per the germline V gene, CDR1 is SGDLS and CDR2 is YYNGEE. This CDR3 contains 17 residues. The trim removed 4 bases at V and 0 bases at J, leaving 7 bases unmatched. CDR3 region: CASSTRQGHSGANVLTF. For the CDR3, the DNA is TGTGCCAGCAGCACGAGACAGGGCCACTCTGGGGCCAACGTCCTGACTTTC.

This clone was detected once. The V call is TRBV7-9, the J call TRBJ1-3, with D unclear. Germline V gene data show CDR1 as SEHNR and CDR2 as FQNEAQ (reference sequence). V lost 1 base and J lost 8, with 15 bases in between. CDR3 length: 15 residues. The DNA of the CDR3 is TGTGCCAGCAGCTTAGGAACCCAAACCGGGGACACCATATATTTT. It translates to CASSLGTQTGDTIYF.

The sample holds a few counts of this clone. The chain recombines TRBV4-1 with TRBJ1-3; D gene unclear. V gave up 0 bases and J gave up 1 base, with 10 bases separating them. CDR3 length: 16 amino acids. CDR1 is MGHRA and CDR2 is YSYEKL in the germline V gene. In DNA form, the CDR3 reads TGCGCCAGCAGCCAAGATTTTACGGGATCTGGAAACACCATATATTTT. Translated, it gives CASSQDFTGSGNTIYF.

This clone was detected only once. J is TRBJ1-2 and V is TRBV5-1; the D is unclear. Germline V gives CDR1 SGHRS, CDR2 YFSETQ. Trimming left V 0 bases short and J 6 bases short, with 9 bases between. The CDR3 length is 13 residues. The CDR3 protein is CASSLAGVDGYTF. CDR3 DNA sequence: TGCGCCAGCAGCTTGGCCGGGGTGGATGGCTACACCTTC.

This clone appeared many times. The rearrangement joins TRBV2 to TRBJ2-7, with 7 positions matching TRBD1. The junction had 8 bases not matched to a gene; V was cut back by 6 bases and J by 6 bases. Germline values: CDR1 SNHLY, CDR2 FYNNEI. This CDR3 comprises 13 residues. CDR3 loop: CASSVTGSGEQYF. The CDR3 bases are TGTGCCAGCAGCGTGACAGGGAGCGGCGAGCAGTACTTC.